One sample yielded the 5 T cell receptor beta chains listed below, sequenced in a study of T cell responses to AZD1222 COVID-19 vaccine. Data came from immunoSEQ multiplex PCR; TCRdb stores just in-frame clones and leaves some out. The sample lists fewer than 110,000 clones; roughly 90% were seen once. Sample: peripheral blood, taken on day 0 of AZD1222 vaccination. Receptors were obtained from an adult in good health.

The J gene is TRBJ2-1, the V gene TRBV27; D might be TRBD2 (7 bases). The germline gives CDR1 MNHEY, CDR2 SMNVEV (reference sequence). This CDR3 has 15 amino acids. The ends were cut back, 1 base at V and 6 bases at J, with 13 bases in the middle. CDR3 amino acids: CASSLWRAGANEQFF. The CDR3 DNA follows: TGTGCCAGCAGTTTATGGAGGGCGGGGGCCAATGAGCAGTTCTTC.

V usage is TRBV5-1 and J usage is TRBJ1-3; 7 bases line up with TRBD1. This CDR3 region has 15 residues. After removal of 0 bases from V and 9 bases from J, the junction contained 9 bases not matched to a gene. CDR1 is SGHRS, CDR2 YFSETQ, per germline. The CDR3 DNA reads TGCGCCAGCAGCTTGGGTTCCACAGGGGAGAGCACCATATATTTT. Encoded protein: CASSLGSTGESTIYF.

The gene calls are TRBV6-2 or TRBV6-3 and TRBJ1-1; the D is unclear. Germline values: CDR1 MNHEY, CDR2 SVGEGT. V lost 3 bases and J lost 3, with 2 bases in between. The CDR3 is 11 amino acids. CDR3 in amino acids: CASSYDTEAFF. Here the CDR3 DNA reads TGTGCCAGCAGTTATGACACTGAAGCTTTCTTT.

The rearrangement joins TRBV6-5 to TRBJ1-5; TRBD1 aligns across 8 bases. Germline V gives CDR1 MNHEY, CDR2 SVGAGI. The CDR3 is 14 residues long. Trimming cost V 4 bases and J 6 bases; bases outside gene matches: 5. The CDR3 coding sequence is TGTGCCAGCAGTTTACAGGGGGTAGGTCAGCCCCAGCATTTT. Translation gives CASSLQGVGQPQHF.

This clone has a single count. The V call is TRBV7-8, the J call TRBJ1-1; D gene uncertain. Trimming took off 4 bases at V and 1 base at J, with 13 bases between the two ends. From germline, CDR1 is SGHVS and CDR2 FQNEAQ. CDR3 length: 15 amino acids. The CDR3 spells CASSSIWIGNTEAFF. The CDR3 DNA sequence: TGTGCCAGCAGCTCAATTTGGATCGGGAACACTGAAGCTTTCTTT.